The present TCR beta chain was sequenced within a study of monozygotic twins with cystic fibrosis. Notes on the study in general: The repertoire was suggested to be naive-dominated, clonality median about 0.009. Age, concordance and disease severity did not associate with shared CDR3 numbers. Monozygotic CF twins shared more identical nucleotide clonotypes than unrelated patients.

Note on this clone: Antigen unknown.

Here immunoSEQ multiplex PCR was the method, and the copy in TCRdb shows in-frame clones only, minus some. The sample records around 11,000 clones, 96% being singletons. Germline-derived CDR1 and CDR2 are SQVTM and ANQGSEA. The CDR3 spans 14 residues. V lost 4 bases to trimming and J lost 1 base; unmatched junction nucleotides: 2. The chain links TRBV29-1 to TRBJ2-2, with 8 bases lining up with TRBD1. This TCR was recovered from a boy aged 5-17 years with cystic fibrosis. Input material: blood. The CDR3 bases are TGCAGCGTTGGAGGGACAGGGAACACCGGGGAGCTGTTTTTT. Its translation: CSVGGTGNTGELFF.